This T cell receptor beta chain was identified during a study of shared T cell receptors in the human thymus. The table came from immunoSEQ multiplex PCR; TCRdb's copy has only in-frame clones and leaves some out. This table holds 630,000 or so clones, more than 75% found once. In addition, the sample was reused for a study of human thymus T cells.

This TCR was sampled from a boy under two years old with a congenital heart defect. Source material: thymocytes.

In DNA form, the CDR3 reads TGCGCCAGCAGCCAAGCTACGGACTGTGTCTATGGCTACACCTTC. Protein product: CASSQATDCVYGYTF. The J gene is TRBJ1-2, the V gene TRBV4-3; D ambiguous. The germline V and J ends were trimmed by 1 base and 4 bases, with 13 bases remaining between them. The CDR3 spans 15 residues. Germline loops: CDR1 LGHNA, CDR2 YSLEER.